The clone carrying this TCR beta chain was counted only a few times. Time point of the sample: pre-treatment sample, taken before nivolumab and TIL therapy. Adults with stage 4 NSCLC were enrolled in a phase I trial. This entry is derived from a study of TIL therapy for anti-PD-1-resistant metastatic lung cancer. Study-wide context: Median tumor PD-L1 proportion score was roughly 5.4%.

The CDR3 covers 15 residues. Germline V CDR1 and CDR2: MNHEY, SVGAGI. V was shortened by 5 bases and J by 4 bases, with 17 bases between the two germline ends. The immunoSEQ assay was v3. Sequenced by immunoSEQ multiplex PCR; TCRdb stores in-frame clones only, minus some. Of tens of thousands of clones listed, 73% are singletons. The chain recombines TRBV6-5 with TRBJ1-2, with D maybe TRBD1 (5 bases). This receptor was taken from a person aged 25 to 80 with non-small cell lung cancer. Material: blood, obtained at baseline. The CDR3 DNA sequence: TGTGCCAGCAGTCCCCCGGGTAGGGGCGGCTATGGCTACACCTTC. Amino acid sequence: CASSPPGRGGYGYTF.